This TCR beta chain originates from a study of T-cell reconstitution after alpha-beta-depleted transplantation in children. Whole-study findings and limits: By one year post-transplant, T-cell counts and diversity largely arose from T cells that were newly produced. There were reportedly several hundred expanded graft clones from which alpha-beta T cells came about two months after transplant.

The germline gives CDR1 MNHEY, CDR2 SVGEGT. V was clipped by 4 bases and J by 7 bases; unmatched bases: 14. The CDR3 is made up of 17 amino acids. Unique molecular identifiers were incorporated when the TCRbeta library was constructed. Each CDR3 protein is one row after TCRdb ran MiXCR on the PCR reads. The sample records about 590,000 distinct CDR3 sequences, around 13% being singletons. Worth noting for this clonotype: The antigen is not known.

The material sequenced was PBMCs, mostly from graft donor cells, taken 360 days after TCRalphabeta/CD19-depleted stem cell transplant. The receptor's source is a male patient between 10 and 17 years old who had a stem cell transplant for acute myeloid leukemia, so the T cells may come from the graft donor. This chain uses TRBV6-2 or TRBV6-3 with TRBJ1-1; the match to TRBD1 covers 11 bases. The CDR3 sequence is CASSFSDRGLISVEAFF. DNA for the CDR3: TGTGCCAGCAGTTTTTCGGACAGGGGGCTGATTTCAGTTGAAGCTTTCTTT.